The 29 T cell receptor beta chains below come from one sample, sequenced in a study of T cell changes during pregnancy in multiple sclerosis. The method was immunoSEQ multiplex PCR; TCRdb's version includes in-frame clones alone and lacks a portion of them. The table has some 56,000 clones, roughly 92% seen once. The material sequenced was peripheral blood, taken in the third trimester of pregnancy. The receptors derive from a female donor in good health, enrolled as a control in a pregnancy study.

V usage is TRBV10-3 and J usage is TRBJ2-4; 7 bases line up with TRBD2. The CDR3 has 13 amino acids. The germline CDR1 and CDR2 sequences are ENHRY and SYGVKD. V dropped 6 bases and J dropped 10; count of bases not matched to a gene: 9. The CDR3 spells CAISPGLEDIQYF. CDR3 DNA: TGTGCCATCAGCCCCGGACTAGAGGATATTCAGTACTTC.

V and J are TRBV2 and TRBJ1-1, with a weak D call TRBD1 (5 bases). The CDR3 covers 11 residues. With 6 bases removed from V and 4 bases from J, the gap between germline ends came to 6 bases. Germline CDR1 is SNHLY and CDR2 is FYNNEI. The CDR3 DNA is TGTGCCAGCAGGGGGGGCACTGAAGCTTTCTTT. This translates into CASRGGTEAFF.

This chain joins TRBV29-1 and TRBJ2-1; TRBD2 agrees at 11 bases. CDR3 length: 14 residues. The V segment lost 7 bases and the J segment 8 bases; nucleotides outside the gene matches: 10. Germline-derived CDR1 and CDR2 are SQVTM and ANQGSEA. The CDR3 DNA is TGCAGCGCCTCTCAGACTAGCGGGAACGATGAGCAGTTCTTC. Amino acid sequence: CSASQTSGNDEQFF.

The rearrangement links TRBV6-1 to TRBJ1-5; 9 nucleotides align to TRBD1. This CDR3 spans 16 amino acids. J gave up 4 bases and V 4 bases, and 8 bases lay outside the gene matches. Germline loops: CDR1 MNHNS, CDR2 SASEGT. The CDR3: CASSGQGVGLNQPQHF. The CDR3 region has the DNA TGTGCCAGCAGTGGACAGGGGGTCGGTTTAAATCAGCCCCAGCATTTT.

This clone was detected only once. This chain joins TRBV5-4 and TRBJ2-2; 7 bases are shared with TRBD2. Germline assignment: CDR1 SGHNT and CDR2 YYREEE (reference sequence). Trimming cost V 2 bases and J 0 bases; bases outside gene matches: 1. This CDR3 spans 15 amino acids. The CDR3 protein is CASSFGLANTGELFF. The CDR3 DNA sequence: TGTGCCAGCAGCTTTGGACTAGCGAACACCGGGGAGCTGTTTTTT.

The chain recombines TRBV19 with TRBJ1-2; weak D call: TRBD1 (6 bases). The CDR3 has 17 residues. Germline V gene sequence: CDR1 LNHDA, CDR2 SQIVND (reference sequence). The ends were cut back, 5 bases at V and 4 bases at J, with 23 bases in the middle. In DNA form, the CDR3 reads TGTGCCAGTAGTGAAGAGGGGGATCCCGTGATCCCCTATGGCTACACCTTC. This sequence encodes CASSEEGDPVIPYGYTF. The full variable domain, its missing parts supplied by reference TRBV19 and TRBJ1-2, is DGGITQSPKYLFRKEGQNVTLSCEQNLNHDAMYWYRQDPGQGLRLIYYSQIVNDFQKGDIAEGYSVSREKKESFPLTVTSAQKNPTAFYLCASSEEGDPVIPYGYTFGSGTRLTVV.

This sequence joins TRBV19 and TRBJ2-5; TRBD2 might be the D (5 bases). The DNA end lines up better with TRBJ2-7; the J call may be wrong. The CDR3 extends over 12 amino acids. From germline, CDR1 is LNHDA and CDR2 SQIVND (reference sequence). The CDR3 nucleotides are TGTGCCAGTAGTATGATAGGGAGCGAGCAGTACTTC. Its protein is CASSMIGSEQYF.

The chain links TRBV6-1 to TRBJ2-1; tentative D call: TRBD1 (6 bases). CDR1 is MNHNS and CDR2 is SASEGT in the germline V gene. The V and J ends lost 6 bases and 4 bases respectively, with 13 bases between them. The CDR3 is 14 amino acids. The CDR3 spells CASRTGTQYNEQFF. CDR3 coding DNA: TGTGCCAGCAGGACCGGGACACAGTACAATGAGCAGTTCTTC.

The rearrangement joins TRBV5-4 to TRBJ1-4; 8 bases line up with TRBD1. The V and J ends lost 4 bases and 10 bases, in that order; junction bases with no gene match: 9. This CDR3 contains 14 residues. CDR1 and CDR2 from the germline V gene are SGHNT and YYREEE (reference sequence). The CDR3 is CASSQNLQGAKLFF. Here the CDR3 DNA reads TGTGCCAGCAGCCAAAACCTTCAGGGGGCAAAACTGTTTTTT.

V gene TRBV6-1 combines with J gene TRBJ2-7; tentative D call: TRBD1 (5 bases). V lost 4 bases and J 3 bases, leaving 10 bases between the germline ends. The germline V gene encodes CDR1 MNHNS and CDR2 SASEGT. The CDR3 totals 13 residues. The CDR3 protein is CASSGGQNYEQYF. CDR3 nucleotides: TGTGCCAGCAGTGGTGGACAAAACTACGAGCAGTACTTC.

The chain recombines TRBV18 with TRBJ1-5; weak D call: TRBD1 (5 bases). Per the germline V gene, CDR1 is KGHSH and CDR2 is LQKENI. V dropped 2 bases and J dropped 3 bases, with 5 bases sitting between them. The CDR3 runs to 13 residues. CDR3 bases: TGTGCCAGCTCACCAGGACACAATCAGCCCCAGCATTTT. Translated: CASSPGHNQPQHF.

The CDR3 bases are TGTGCCAGCAGCGTAAAACGGGAGGGCTCCTACAATGAGCAGTTCTTC. It yields the protein CASSVKREGSYNEQFF. The chain joins TRBV9 to TRBJ2-1, with TRBD2 matching 8 bases. CDR3 length equals 16 residues. J was trimmed by 0 bases and V by 1 base; bases with no gene match: 3. In germline, CDR1 is SGDLS, CDR2 YYNGEE. The full variable domain, its missing parts supplied by reference TRBV9 and TRBJ2-1, is DSGVTQTPKHLITATGQRVTLRCSPRSGDLSVYWYQQSLDQGLQFLIQYYNGEERAKGNILERFSAQQFPDLHSELNLSSLELGDSALYFCASSVKREGSYNEQFFGPGTRLTVL.

V usage is TRBV2 and J usage is TRBJ1-1; possibly TRBD1 for D (5 bases). This CDR3 comprises 14 residues. Germline V gene data show CDR1 as SNHLY and CDR2 as FYNNEI. The V end was cut by 7 bases, the J end by 0 bases, with 12 bases between. In DNA form, the CDR3 reads TGTGCCAGCAACCTGGGGGGGATGAACACTGAAGCTTTCTTT. It specifies CASNLGGMNTEAFF.

The sample holds a few counts of this clone. This chain connects TRBV6-5 to TRBJ2-3; 10 nucleotides agree with TRBD2. The CDR3 runs to 16 residues. Germline CDR1 is MNHEY and CDR2 is SVGAGI. V dropped 0 bases and J dropped 2; count of bases not matched to a gene: 2. CDR3 protein: CASSYSSGGATDTQYF. The CDR3 DNA is TGTGCCAGCAGTTACTCCAGCGGGGGGGCCACAGATACGCAGTATTTT.

This chain links TRBV2 with TRBJ1-5, with D unclear. Trimming pared 3 bases from V and 4 bases from J, leaving 13 bases between. CDR1 and CDR2 (germline): SNHLY, FYNNEI. The CDR3 is 15 amino acids. DNA for the CDR3: TGTGCCAGCAGTGACGGCCAGGTCGGAAATCAGCCCCAGCATTTT. Residues: CASSDGQVGNQPQHF.

The rearrangement joins TRBV28 to TRBJ1-5, with 9 bases matching TRBD1. The V gene end was trimmed by 2 bases and the J gene end by 6 bases; junction bases not matched to a gene: 8. Germline V gene data show CDR1 as MDHEN and CDR2 as SYDVKM. The CDR3 has 16 residues. The CDR3 DNA sequence: TGTGCCAGCAGTTTAATTAGGGACAGGGAGGGTCAGCCCCAGCATTTT. Translating gives CASSLIRDREGQPQHF.

The chain links TRBV4-3 to TRBJ2-1; perhaps TRBD1 as D (5 bases). Germline V CDR1 and CDR2: LGHNA, YSLEER. Trimming stripped 1 base from V and 4 bases from J, with 8 bases between. The CDR3 loop spans 14 amino acids. In DNA, the CDR3 is TGCGCCAGCAGCCAAGTAGGGGATTACAATGAGCAGTTCTTC. This sequence encodes CASSQVGDYNEQFF.

This chain joins TRBV19 and TRBJ2-1; 9 nucleotides match TRBD2. Germline V gene data show CDR1 as LNHDA and CDR2 as SQIVND (reference sequence). Unmatched junction bases numbered 9, after V lost 5 bases and J lost 7 bases. The length of the CDR3 is 15 residues. CDR3 DNA sequence: TGTGCCAGTAGTCTAAGTAAAGCGGGAGGAAATGAGCAGTTCTTC. This translates into CASSLSKAGGNEQFF.

This clone was seen more than once but under ten times. This rearrangement joins TRBV2 to TRBJ2-1; tentatively, D is TRBD1 (5 bases). The germline V and J ends were trimmed by 7 bases and 4 bases, with 8 bases remaining between them. Germline values: CDR1 SNHLY, CDR2 FYNNEI. The length of the CDR3 is 12 residues. The CDR3 region has the DNA TGTGCCAGCAATCAGGGTTACAATGAGCAGTTCTTC. This encodes CASNQGYNEQFF.

The chain carries TRBV7-2 and TRBJ1-5; 7 bases fit TRBD1. Germline values: CDR1 SGHTA, CDR2 FQGNSA. The length of the CDR3 is 14 residues. Trimming took 3 bases from V and 2 from J; bases not matched to a gene: 1. The CDR3 DNA sequence: TGTGCCAGCAGCTTCAGGGGGGGCAATCAGCCCCAGCATTTT. Protein product: CASSFRGGNQPQHF.

This clone was seen a few times. This chain links TRBV18 with TRBJ2-7; the match to TRBD1 covers 9 bases. Germline V gene data show CDR1 as KGHSH and CDR2 as LQKENI. Unmatched junction bases numbered 10, after V lost 3 bases and J lost 7 bases. The CDR3 covers 15 residues. Here the CDR3 DNA reads TGTGCCAGCTCACCCGGACAGGGGAAGTATGAGGAGCAGTACTTC. The encoded protein is CASSPGQGKYEEQYF.

V usage is TRBV7-2 and J usage is TRBJ1-5, with 8 bases fitting TRBD1. The CDR3 is 13 amino acids. Germline V gene sequence: CDR1 SGHTA, CDR2 FQGNSA. V gave up 6 bases and J gave up 9 bases; unmatched junction bases: 7. The CDR3 sequence is CASSADRDGPQHF. CDR3 in DNA: TGTGCCAGCAGTGCGGACAGGGACGGGCCCCAGCATTTT.

The V gene is TRBV19, the J gene TRBJ1-1, with TRBD1 matching 10 bases. CDR1 and CDR2 (germline): LNHDA, SQIVND (reference sequence). CDR3 length: 15 residues. With V trimmed by 2 bases and J by 1 base, 1 base remained unmatched. DNA of the CDR3: TGTGCCAGTAGTATACGGGACAGGGGGAACACTGAAGCTTTCTTT. Translated, it gives CASSIRDRGNTEAFF.

The chain has TRBV9 and TRBJ2-5; 8 bases map to TRBD1. This CDR3 is built from 15 residues. The V gene end was trimmed by 0 bases and the J gene end by 4 bases; junction bases not matched to a gene: 5. In germline, CDR1 is SGDLS, CDR2 YYNGEE. CDR3 DNA: TGTGCCAGCAGCGTAGCCCCAGGGGGCGGAGAGACCCAGTACTTC. Protein sequence: CASSVAPGGGETQYF.

This sequence joins TRBV29-1 and TRBJ2-5; TRBD1 agrees at 9 bases. The germline CDR1 and CDR2 sequences are SQVTM and ANQGSEA. V trimming: 5 bases; J trimming: 7 bases; junction bases outside the gene matches: 14. CDR3 size: 15 residues. The CDR3 DNA follows: TGCAGCGTTCAGGGGAGGACAGGGGCCCCGGGGACCCAGTACTTC. Translated: CSVQGRTGAPGTQYF.

The rearrangement uses TRBV30 and TRBJ1-2; D call uncertain. CDR1 is GTSNPN, CDR2 SVGIG, per germline (reference sequence). V dropped 5 bases and J dropped 3 bases, with 10 bases sitting between them. CDR3 length: 12 residues. The CDR3: CAWWRSYYGYTF. CDR3 nucleotide sequence: TGTGCCTGGTGGAGGAGTTACTATGGCTACACCTTC.

The gene calls are TRBV11-3 and TRBJ2-7, with 7 bases aligning to TRBD2. Germline CDR1 is SGHNT and CDR2 is YENEEA. The CDR3 consists of 14 residues. Losses at the gene ends were 4 bases for V and 5 bases for J; bases not matched to a gene: 8. CDR3 DNA: TGTGCCAGCAGCTCCGAAGGGAGGGCCCACGAGCAGTACTTC. This codes for CASSSEGRAHEQYF.

The table lists this clone with a count of one. V and J are TRBV2 and TRBJ2-7; D unresolved. The CDR3 contains 14 residues. Per germline, CDR1 SNHLY and CDR2 FYNNEI. Trimming pared 4 bases from V and 2 bases from J, leaving 12 bases between. The CDR3 is CASSGYDTAYEQYF. CDR3 coding DNA: TGTGCCAGCAGTGGATATGACACAGCCTACGAGCAGTACTTC.

CDR3 amino acids: CASSESWDRDRDKCEQYF. CDR3 DNA: TGCGCCAGCAGTGAGTCTTGGGACCGGGACAGGGATAAGTGCGAGCAGTACTTC. The chain uses TRBV10-1 and TRBJ2-7; 9 bases map to TRBD1. Germline CDR1 reads WNHNN; CDR2 reads SYGVQD (reference sequence). Unmatched junction bases numbered 15, after V lost 0 bases and J lost 6 bases. The CDR3 contains 18 residues.